This T cell receptor (beta chain) was recorded in a study of blood T cell repertoires in COVID-19. Study summary: The United States, Italy and Spain supplied acute and convalescent COVID-19 samples.

CDR3 length equals 14 residues. V was trimmed by 0 bases and J by 7 bases, leaving 13 bases between them. The V gene's germline CDR1 is SGHRS and CDR2 YFSETQ. This clone has a single count. The repertoire was sequenced with immunoSEQ multiplex PCR; TCRdb's copy has only in-frame clones and lacks some. There are about 360,000 clones in the sample; approximately 86% occur only once, and about 3% lies in the top ten. This rearrangement joins TRBV5-1 to TRBJ1-2, with a tentative D call TRBD1 (5 bases). This receptor was obtained from a human donor in a cohort sampled during active COVID-19. Sequenced: peripheral blood. CDR3 DNA sequence: TGCGCCAGCAGCTTGGTCGTGCTGGGGGGTGGCTACACCTTC. Amino acid sequence: CASSLVVLGGGYTF.